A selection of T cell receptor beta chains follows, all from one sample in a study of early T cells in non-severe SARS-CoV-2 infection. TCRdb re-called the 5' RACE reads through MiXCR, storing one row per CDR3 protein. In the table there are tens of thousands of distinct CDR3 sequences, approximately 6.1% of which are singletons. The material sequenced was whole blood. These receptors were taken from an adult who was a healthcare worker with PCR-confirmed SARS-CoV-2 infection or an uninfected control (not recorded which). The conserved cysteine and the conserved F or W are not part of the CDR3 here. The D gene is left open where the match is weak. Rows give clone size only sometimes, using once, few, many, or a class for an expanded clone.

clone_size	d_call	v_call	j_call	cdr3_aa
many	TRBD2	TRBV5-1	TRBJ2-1	ASSSGLAVDNEQF
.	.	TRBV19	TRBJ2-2	ASSAKAVTGELF
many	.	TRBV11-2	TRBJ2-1	ASSFGGLANEQF
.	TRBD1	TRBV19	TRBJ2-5	ASSISAQGAGETQY
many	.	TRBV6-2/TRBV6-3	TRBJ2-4	ASSSPNLIAKNIQY
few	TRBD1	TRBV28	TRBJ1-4	ASSLMGQGVDPNEKLF
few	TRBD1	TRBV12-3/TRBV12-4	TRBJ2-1	ASSPGQGNYNEQF
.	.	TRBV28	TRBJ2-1	ASSLSGGARDEQF
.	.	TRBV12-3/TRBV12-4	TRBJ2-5	ASSLGRQETQY
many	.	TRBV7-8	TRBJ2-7	ASSLGGSAYEQY
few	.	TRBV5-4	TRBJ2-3	ASSLGGVSTDTQY
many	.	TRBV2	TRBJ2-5	ASSDDKQETQY
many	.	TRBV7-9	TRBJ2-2	ASSTRRASPANTGELF
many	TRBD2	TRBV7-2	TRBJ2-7	ASSKGTSATYEQY
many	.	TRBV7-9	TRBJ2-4	ASTTSAAGSKNIQY
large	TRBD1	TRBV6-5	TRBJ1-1	ASSTGTVNTEAF
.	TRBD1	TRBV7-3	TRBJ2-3	ASSRTGWTDTQY
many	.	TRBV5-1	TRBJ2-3	ASRIGPTDTQY
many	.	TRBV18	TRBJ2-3	ASSPPGDTQY
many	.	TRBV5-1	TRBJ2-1	ASSLVLVSYNEQF
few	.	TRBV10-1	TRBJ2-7	ASSESGGRYEQY
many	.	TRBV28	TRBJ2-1	ASSFPLGGSLNEQF